The source of this T cell receptor (beta chain) is a study of blood T cell repertoires in COVID-19 (dated by TCRdb to 2019 to 2021). About the investigation overall: The collaborator samples originated in the United States, Italy and Spain and spanned the acute and convalescent phases of COVID-19. The material from the prospective study consisted of cDNA or gDNA derived from T cells, B-cell-depleted T cells, or PBMCs. Deeply sampled blood TCRbeta repertoires from subjects exposed to, actively infected with, or recovered from COVID-19 were included in the dataset. A freely available public database, intended as a resource for researchers studying the immune response to SARS-CoV-2, is where the repertoires were released. Samples came from the ongoing ImmuneRACE study (first 160 participants) plus 1,254 subjects from 6 global collaborators. A de-identified subject ID, COVID-19 status, age in years and sex were almost always included in the sample metadata. Where HLA class I and class II types were available, the types were taken from metadata supplied by the sample provider, not from assay-based typing. General findings and caveats noted by the study authors: The amount of clinical and demographic metadata varied by source and participant and was provided uncurated.

TCRbeta CDR3 regions were amplified from genomic DNA by means of the immunoSEQ Assay, a bias-controlled multiplex PCR. Concerning the study's data processing: The number of nucleated cells in each sample was estimated by amplification of reference gene primers within the assay. To quantify the absolute abundance of each unique TCRbeta CDR3 rearrangement, sequence reads were collapsed and filtered. For each sample, productive Simpson clonality was calculated as the square root of Simpson's diversity index over productive rearrangements. Entries here come from immuneACCESS through TCRdb and include only in-frame sequences with V and J called. Some clones fail to appear in such tables; in the studies checked, an unresolved V gene covers under half of the shortfall, and the cause of the remainder is unknown. V, J and clone size are those of that table, while D and trimming were read from the DNA. Counted in this sample were around 25,000 clones; about nine tenths of them appeared once. The top ten constitute approximately 30% of the sample.

Each collaborating institution followed its own protocols to collect whole blood in K2EDTA tubes. For TCRbeta analysis, collaborators shipped samples as frozen whole blood, isolated PBMCs, or DNA extracted from either of those sample types. The germline V gene supplies CDR1 SQVTM and CDR2 ANQGSEA. Deletion took 4 bases off V and 7 bases off J, with a span of 14 bases between the germline ends. The CDR3, cysteine through phenylalanine, is 13 amino acids long. Only the CDR3 part of the read is kept: 39 bases, read in frame from the first base. On this clone: The antigen this receptor binds is unknown. No base quality information exists; no much larger clone differs at one position.

The receptor comes from a woman between 65 and 79 years old with active COVID-19. The sequence joins TRBV29-1 to TRBJ1-5; TRBD1 could be the D gene, as 5 bases match. Sequencing used peripheral blood. The sequence in DNA is TGCAGCGTTGGACATGGGGCAGGGCAGCCCCAGCATTTT. The resulting protein is CSVGHGAGQPQHF.